Shown below are 19 T cell receptor beta chains from a single sample sequenced in a study of control samples from healthy donors and cancer patients. Measured with immunoSEQ multiplex PCR; TCRdb has only the in-frame clones, and not every one. The sample has around 160,000 clones, more than 85% seen once. Source material: blood. The receptors come from a man aged 18 to 29 in good health.

This rearrangement joins TRBV7-9 to TRBJ1-1, with D uncertain. Germline CDR1 is SEHNR and CDR2 is FQNEAQ (reference sequence). The V gene lost 1 base and the J gene lost 7 bases, with 10 bases spanning the gap. The CDR3 extends over 13 amino acids. CDR3 loop: CASSLVMLDEAFF. DNA of the CDR3: TGTGCCAGCAGCTTAGTTATGCTTGATGAAGCTTTCTTT.

The rearrangement links TRBV10-3 to TRBJ2-5; TRBD1 aligns across 8 bases. Germline CDR1 and CDR2: ENHRY and SYGVKD. J was trimmed by 3 bases and V by 8 bases; bases with no gene match: 2. The CDR3 runs to 12 residues. The CDR3 loop is CAIAGQEETQYF. In nucleotides, the CDR3 is TGTGCCATCGCGGGACAGGAAGAGACCCAGTACTTC.

V is TRBV5-8 and J is TRBJ2-2, with 8 bases that match TRBD2. CDR1 SGHTS and CDR2 YDEGEE come from the germline V gene. J gave up 2 bases and V 4 bases, and 7 bases lay outside the gene matches. This CDR3 region has 16 residues. The CDR3 spells CASSPGLAGNTGELFF. The CDR3, as DNA: TGTGCCAGCAGCCCTGGGCTAGCGGGCAACACCGGGGAGCTGTTTTTT.

The genes are TRBV19 and TRBJ2-3, with D possibly matching TRBD1 (5 bases). The CDR3 length is 15 residues. The V end lost 3 bases, the J end lost 6 bases, and 16 bases lay between the germline ends. The germline V gene has CDR1 LNHDA and CDR2 SQIVND (reference sequence). CDR3 region: CASSIGSGSGDTQYF. CDR3 in DNA: TGTGCCAGTAGTATTGGGTCAGGGTCTGGCGATACGCAGTATTTT.

The V gene is TRBV6-5, the J gene TRBJ1-1; 8 nucleotides line up with TRBD1. Germline V gives CDR1 MNHEY, CDR2 SVGAGI. V shed 5 bases, J shed 4 bases, and the junction held 6 bases outside the gene matches. The CDR3 spans 14 residues. The CDR3 DNA is TGTGCCAGCAGTAACCCACAGGGGGGCACTGAAGCTTTCTTT. It yields the protein CASSNPQGGTEAFF.

CDR3: CASGLGLAGADEQFF. CDR3 nucleotide sequence: TGTGCTAGTGGTTTGGGACTAGCGGGAGCGGATGAGCAGTTCTTC. This chain connects TRBV12-5 to TRBJ2-1; 12 bases map to TRBD2. V lost 1 base and J lost 8; bases outside the gene matches: 3. Germline V CDR1 and CDR2: LGHNT, FRNRAP. This CDR3 is built from 15 residues.

The rearrangement links TRBV9 to TRBJ1-1, with D perhaps TRBD1 (6 bases). Germline V gene sequence: CDR1 SGDLS, CDR2 YYNGEE. V was cut by 4 bases and J by 3 bases, with 16 bases left in between. The CDR3 is made up of 15 amino acids. CDR3: CASSTYAGADTEAFF. CDR3 nucleotides: TGTGCCAGCAGCACCTACGCGGGGGCGGACACTGAAGCTTTCTTT.

This clone was counted once. V gene TRBV19 combines with J gene TRBJ1-2, with D possibly TRBD1 on 6 matching bases. The ends were cut back, 1 base at V and 1 base at J, with 10 bases in the middle. The germline CDR1 and CDR2 sequences are LNHDA and SQIVND (reference sequence). The CDR3 is 15 amino acids. Here the CDR3 DNA reads TGTGCCAGTAGTATAGTTGGGGGGCTTAACTATGGCTACACCTTC. It is translated as CASSIVGGLNYGYTF. Together with reference TRBV19 and TRBJ1-2, the CDR3 gives the full variable domain: DGGITQSPKYLFRKEGQNVTLSCEQNLNHDAMYWYRQDPGQGLRLIYYSQIVNDFQKGDIAEGYSVSREKKESFPLTVTSAQKNPTAFYLCASSIVGGLNYGYTFGSGTRLTVV.

This clone showed up just once. J is TRBJ2-1 and V is TRBV5-1, with D maybe TRBD1 (5 bases). The CDR3 spans 14 residues. The germline CDR1 and CDR2 sequences are SGHRS and YFSETQ. Trimming shortened V by 0 bases and J by 3 bases, and 7 bases separated the two germline ends. Written as DNA, the CDR3 is TGCGCCAGCAGCTTGGAGGGGCTCTACAATGAGCAGTTCTTC. Its protein product is CASSLEGLYNEQFF.

The DNA of the CDR3 is TGTGCCAGCAGTTCCACTTCGCGAGCTTTCTTT. Its translation is CASSSTSRAFF. This chain uses TRBV12-3 or TRBV12-4 with TRBJ1-1; D not resolved. The ends were cut back, 4 bases at V and 10 bases at J, with 10 bases in the middle. There are 11 residues in the CDR3.

This chain uses TRBV6-5 with TRBJ2-5, with TRBD2 as a possible D gene (5 bases). Germline V gives CDR1 MNHEY, CDR2 SVGAGI. This CDR3 has 15 residues. The V end lost 10 bases, the J end lost 5 bases, and 23 bases lay between the germline ends. The CDR3 loop reads CATGRAIRGRETQYF. CDR3 DNA: TGTGCCACCGGAAGGGCGATACGGGGTCGGGAGACCCAGTACTTC.

The sample holds one count of this clone. The genes are TRBV6-5 and TRBJ2-5, with D possibly being TRBD2 (6 bases). CDR1 and CDR2 from the germline V gene are MNHEY and SVGAGI. V lost 6 bases to trimming and J lost 5 bases, with 16 bases between them. The CDR3 spans 14 residues. CDR3 sequence: CASSPRTLAETQYF. CDR3 DNA sequence: TGTGCCAGCAGCCCCCGAACCCTAGCGGAGACCCAGTACTTC.

This CDR3 is CASSLGDQPGYEQYF. The CDR3 DNA reads as TGTGCCAGCAGCTTAGGCGATCAGCCGGGGTACGAGCAGTACTTC. The rearrangement links TRBV11-3 to TRBJ2-7; D is perhaps TRBD2 (5 bases). CDR1 and CDR2 (germline): SGHNT, YENEEA. V was cut by 1 base and J by 4 bases, with 14 bases left in between. The CDR3 consists of 15 residues.

This chain uses TRBV11-3 with TRBJ1-1; D remains ambiguous. The CDR3 contains 13 residues. V was trimmed by 4 bases and J by 4 bases, leaving 10 bases between them. Per the germline V gene, CDR1 is SGHNT and CDR2 is YENEEA. CDR3 sequence (DNA): TGTGCCAGCAGCTACCCGGTAAGCACTGAAGCTTTCTTT. It yields the protein CASSYPVSTEAFF.

This chain's CDR3 is CACRTGYSNQPQHF. In DNA form, the CDR3 reads TGTGCCTGTCGGACAGGGTATAGCAATCAGCCCCAGCATTTT. The chain links TRBV30 to TRBJ1-5; 8 bases match TRBD1. CDR3 length equals 14 residues. The V gene end was trimmed by 6 bases and the J gene end by 0 bases; junction bases not matched to a gene: 4. Germline-derived CDR1 and CDR2 are GTSNPN and SVGIG (reference sequence).

The genes are TRBV5-4 and TRBJ2-3, with TRBD2 matching over 8 bases. The germline V gene encodes CDR1 SGHNT and CDR2 YYREEE (reference sequence). This CDR3 has 13 residues. After removal of 6 bases from V and 4 bases from J, the junction contained 4 bases not matched to a gene. The CDR3 reads CASTGGGPDTQYF. CDR3 coding DNA: TGTGCCAGCACCGGGGGGGGCCCAGATACGCAGTATTTT. The whole variable domain, filled in from reference TRBV5-4 and TRBJ2-3, reads ETGVTQSPTHLIKTRGQQVTLRCSSQSGHNTVSWYQQALGQGPQFIFQYYREEENGRGNFPPRFSGLQFPNYSSELNVNALELDDSALYLCASTGGGPDTQYFGPGTRLTVL.

The rearrangement joins TRBV11-2 to TRBJ2-7, with D tentatively TRBD1 (6 bases). The germline V gene has CDR1 SGHAT and CDR2 FQNNGV. This CDR3 has 13 residues. Trimming took 6 bases from V and 0 from J, leaving 9 bases between them. Here the CDR3 reads CASSYRDSYEQYF. In DNA, the CDR3 is TGTGCCAGCAGTTACAGGGACTCCTACGAGCAGTACTTC.

The chain has TRBV27 and TRBJ1-1, with D tentatively TRBD1 (5 bases). The CDR3 consists of 13 residues. The V end was cut by 3 bases, the J end by 3 bases, with 8 bases between. The V gene's germline CDR1 is MNHEY and CDR2 SMNVEV (reference sequence). The CDR3 DNA follows: TGTGCCAGCAGTTTCGGGGGTGACACTGAAGCTTTCTTT. It translates to CASSFGGDTEAFF.

This clone was found many times. V gene TRBV5-1 combines with J gene TRBJ2-7, with D unclear. Germline values: CDR1 SGHRS, CDR2 YFSETQ. The CDR3 is 15 amino acids. The V and J ends lost 8 bases and 0 bases respectively, with 18 bases between them. The CDR3, as DNA: TGCGCCAGTACCCTCGACCCAGCCGGCTCCTACGAGCAGTACTTC. The encoded protein is CASTLDPAGSYEQYF.